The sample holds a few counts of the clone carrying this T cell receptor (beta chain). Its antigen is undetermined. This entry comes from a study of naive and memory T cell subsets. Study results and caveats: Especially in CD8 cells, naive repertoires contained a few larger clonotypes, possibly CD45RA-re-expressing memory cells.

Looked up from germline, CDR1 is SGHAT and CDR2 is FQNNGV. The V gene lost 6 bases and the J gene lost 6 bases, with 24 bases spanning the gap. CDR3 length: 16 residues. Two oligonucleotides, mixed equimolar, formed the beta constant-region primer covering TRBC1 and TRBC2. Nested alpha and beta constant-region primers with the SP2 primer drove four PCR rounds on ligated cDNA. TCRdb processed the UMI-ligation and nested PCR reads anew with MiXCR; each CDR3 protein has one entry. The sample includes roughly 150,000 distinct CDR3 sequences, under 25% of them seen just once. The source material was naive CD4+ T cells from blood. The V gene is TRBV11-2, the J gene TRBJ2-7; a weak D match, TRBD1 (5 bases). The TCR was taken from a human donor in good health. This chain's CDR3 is CASRSIKEMGPGEQYF. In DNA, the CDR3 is TGTGCCAGCAGGTCGATTAAGGAGATGGGGCCTGGCGAGCAGTACTTC.